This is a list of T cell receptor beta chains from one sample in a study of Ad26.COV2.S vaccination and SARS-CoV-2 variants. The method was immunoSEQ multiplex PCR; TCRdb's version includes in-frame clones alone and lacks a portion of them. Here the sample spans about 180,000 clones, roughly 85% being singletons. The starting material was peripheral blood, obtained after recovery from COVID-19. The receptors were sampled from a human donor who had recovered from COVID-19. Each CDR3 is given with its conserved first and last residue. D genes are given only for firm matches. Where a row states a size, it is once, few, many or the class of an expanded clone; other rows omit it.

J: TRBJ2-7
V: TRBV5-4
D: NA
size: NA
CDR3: CASSLAGGHEQYF
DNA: TGTGCCAGCAGCTTGGCCGGAGGCCACGAGCAGTACTTC

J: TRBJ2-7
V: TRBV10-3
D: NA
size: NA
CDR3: CAISGSDHEQYF
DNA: TGTGCCATCAGCGGGTCTGATCATGAGCAGTACTTC

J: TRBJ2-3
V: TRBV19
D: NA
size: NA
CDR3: CATYPGPPTDTQYF
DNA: TGTGCCACCTACCCGGGACCACCCACAGATACGCAGTATTTT

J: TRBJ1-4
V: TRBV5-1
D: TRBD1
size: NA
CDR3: CASSLTGGEEKLFF
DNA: TGCGCCAGCAGCTTGACAGGGGGCGAGGAAAAACTGTTTTTT

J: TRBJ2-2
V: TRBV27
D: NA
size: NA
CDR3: CASNGGGWGELFF
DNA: TGTGCCAGCAATGGGGGGGGCTGGGGGGAGCTGTTTTTT

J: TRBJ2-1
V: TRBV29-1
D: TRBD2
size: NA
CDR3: CSALLADYNEQFF
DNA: TGCAGCGCCTTACTAGCGGATTACAATGAGCAGTTCTTC

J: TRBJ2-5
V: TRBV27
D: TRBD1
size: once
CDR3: CASSWDSIPQYF
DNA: TGTGCCAGCAGTTGGGACAGCATTCCCCAGTACTTC

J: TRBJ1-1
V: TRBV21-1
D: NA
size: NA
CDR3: CASSKVGTGKNTEAFF
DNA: TGTGCCAGCAGCAAAGTAGGGACAGGGAAGAACACTGAAGCTTTCTTT

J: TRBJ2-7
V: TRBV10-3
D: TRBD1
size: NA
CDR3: CAISGTGGSYEQYF
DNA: TGTGCCATCAGTGGGACAGGGGGTTCCTACGAGCAGTACTTC

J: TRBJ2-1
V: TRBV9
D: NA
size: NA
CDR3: CASSVSPLDNEQFF
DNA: TGTGCCAGCAGCGTCTCTCCCCTGGACAATGAGCAGTTCTTC

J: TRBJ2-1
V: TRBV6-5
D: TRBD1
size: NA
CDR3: CASTPTGMNEQFF
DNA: TGTGCCAGCACCCCGACAGGGATGAATGAGCAGTTCTTC

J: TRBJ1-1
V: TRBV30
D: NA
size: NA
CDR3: CAWRGLNTEAFF
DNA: TGTGCCTGGAGGGGGCTGAACACTGAAGCTTTCTTT

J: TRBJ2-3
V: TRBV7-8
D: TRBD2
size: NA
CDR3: CASSSTNLAGGLPGDTQYF
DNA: TGTGCCAGCAGCTCCACAAATCTAGCGGGGGGGCTACCCGGGGATACGCAGTATTTT

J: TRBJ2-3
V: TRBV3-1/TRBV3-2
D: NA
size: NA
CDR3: CASSLDGAEEILDTQYF
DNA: TGTGCCAGCAGCCTAGATGGAGCGGAAGAGATTTTAGATACGCAGTATTTT

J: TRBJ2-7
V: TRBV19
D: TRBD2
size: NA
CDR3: CASSDLAGGIYEQYF
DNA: TGTGCCAGTAGTGACTTGGCGGGAGGCATTTACGAGCAGTACTTC

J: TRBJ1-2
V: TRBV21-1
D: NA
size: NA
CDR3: CASSTRTDFYGYTF
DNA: TGTGCCAGCAGCACGCGGACTGATTTCTATGGCTACACCTTC

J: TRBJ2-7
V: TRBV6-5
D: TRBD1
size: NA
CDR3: CASRTRGQLSYEQYF
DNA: TGTGCCAGTAGGACCAGGGGACAGCTCTCCTACGAGCAGTACTTC

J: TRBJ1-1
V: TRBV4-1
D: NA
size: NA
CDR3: CASSQEVGRNTEAFF
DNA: TGCGCCAGCAGCCAAGAAGTTGGACGGAACACTGAAGCTTTCTTT

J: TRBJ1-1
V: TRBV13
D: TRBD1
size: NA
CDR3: CASSLGAGQGFRTEAFF
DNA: TGTGCCAGCAGCTTAGGGGCCGGACAGGGGTTTCGCACTGAAGCTTTCTTT

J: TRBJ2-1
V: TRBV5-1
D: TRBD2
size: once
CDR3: CASRRTSGKTYNEQFF
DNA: TGCGCCAGCAGGAGGACTAGCGGGAAAACCTACAATGAGCAGTTCTTC

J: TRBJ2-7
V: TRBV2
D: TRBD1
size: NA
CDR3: CASIDRDSYEQYF
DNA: TGTGCCAGCATTGACAGGGACTCCTACGAGCAGTACTTC

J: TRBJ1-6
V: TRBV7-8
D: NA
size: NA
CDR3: CASSLRAGVGNSPLHF
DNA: TGTGCCAGCAGCTTAAGGGCAGGGGTTGGTAATTCACCCCTCCACTTT